This is a list of T cell receptor beta chains from one sample in a study of CD8 T cells in Susac syndrome. TCRdb itself ran the immunoSEQ multiplex PCR reads through MiXCR, one entry per CDR3 protein. The sample consists of about 170,000 distinct CDR3 sequences, roughly 92% of them appearing once. The specimen was CD4+ T cells from PBMCs. The receptors were sampled from a human donor with multiple sclerosis. Both conserved end residues are trimmed from each CDR3.

V gene	J gene	CDR3 protein
TRBV7-2	TRBJ2-7	ASSLKREGSEQY
TRBV19	TRBJ2-3	ASSMIATGADTQY
TRBV10-3	TRBJ2-7	AISERGLYYEQY
TRBV5-1	TRBJ2-3	ASSLTSGSEDTQY
TRBV2	TRBJ2-4	ASSEKGAGKNIQY
TRBV5-8	TRBJ2-7	AIQDGKYEQY
TRBV2	TRBJ1-2	ASSAVSADMGGYT
TRBV6-1	TRBJ2-2	ASSGQSSTGELF
TRBV30	TRBJ1-4	AWSVLGNEKLF
TRBV19	TRBJ2-1	ASSMAARGSYNEQF
TRBV20-1	TRBJ2-1	SAFPGGSGSRVREQF
TRBV7-2	TRBJ2-4	ASSPGTSGSTIQY
TRBV6-1	TRBJ2-5	ASSVGPGKTQY
TRBV5-4	TRBJ2-1	ASSLVDRARDEQF
TRBV5-4	TRBJ1-3	ATRMGDRAGNTIY
TRBV29-1	TRBJ2-3	SVGATSTDTQY
TRBV10-3	TRBJ2-1	ATHPFLAGEQF
TRBV3-1	TRBJ2-6	ASSQELPRAQGAGANVLT
TRBV7-2	TRBJ1-5	ASGLWDQPQH
TRBV7-8	TRBJ2-2	AVRGLADTGELF
TRBV6-1	TRBJ1-1	ASSPNVGGGYTEAF
TRBV28	TRBJ1-2	ASSLGGDRTYGYT
TRBV2	TRBJ2-1	ASSEGLAGYNEQF
TRBV4-3	TRBJ1-4	ASSEDRGQEKLF
TRBV7-2	TRBJ2-2	ASSQRPSGSNTGELF
TRBV30	TRBJ2-7	AWGPPGLADYEQY
TRBV6-2/TRBV6-3	TRBJ1-5	ASRLNSDPQH
TRBV28	TRBJ1-1	ASSFLGKAF
TRBV7-8	TRBJ1-6	ASSQGQGYSPLH
TRBV29-1	TRBJ1-2	SVEDEDNRGMDYGYT
TRBV19	TRBJ1-5	ASNKAANQPQH
TRBV6-1	TRBJ2-1	ASRVERGGWYNEQF
TRBV5-1	TRBJ2-7	ASSKGQATYEQY
TRBV7-2	TRBJ1-2	VSSSSLVGGYT
TRBV20-1	TRBJ2-3	SAPPQGQTDTQY